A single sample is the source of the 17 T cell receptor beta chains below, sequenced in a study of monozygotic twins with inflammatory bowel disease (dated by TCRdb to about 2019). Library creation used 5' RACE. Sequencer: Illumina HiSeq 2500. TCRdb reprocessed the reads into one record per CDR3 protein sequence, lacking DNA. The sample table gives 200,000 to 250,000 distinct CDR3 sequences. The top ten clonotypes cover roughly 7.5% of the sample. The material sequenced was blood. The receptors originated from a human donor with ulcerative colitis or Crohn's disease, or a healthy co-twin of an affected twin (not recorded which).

The CDR3 loop reads CASSPIEPGMTNTGELFF. This sequence joins TRBV18 and TRBJ2-2; TCRdb outputs TRBD1, but without DNA this stays unchecked. The CDR3 extends over 18 amino acids. Per the germline V gene, CDR1 is KGHSH and CDR2 is LQKENI.

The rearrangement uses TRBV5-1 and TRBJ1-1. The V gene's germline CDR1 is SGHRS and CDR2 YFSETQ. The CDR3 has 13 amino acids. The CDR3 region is CASSADLNTEAFF.

The CDR3 here is CASSARGPNTEAFF. The chain uses TRBV7-9 and TRBJ1-1. Germline CDR1 and CDR2: SEHNR and FQNEAQ (reference sequence). This CDR3 is 14 amino acids long.

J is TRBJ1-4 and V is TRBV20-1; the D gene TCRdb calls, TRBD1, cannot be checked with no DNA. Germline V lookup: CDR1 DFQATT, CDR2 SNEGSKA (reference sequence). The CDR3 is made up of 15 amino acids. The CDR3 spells CSAPTSGGLNEKLFF.

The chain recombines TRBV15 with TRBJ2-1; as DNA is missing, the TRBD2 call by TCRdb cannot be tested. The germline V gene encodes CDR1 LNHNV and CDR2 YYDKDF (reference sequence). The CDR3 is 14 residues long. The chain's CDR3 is CATSRLGENNEQFF.

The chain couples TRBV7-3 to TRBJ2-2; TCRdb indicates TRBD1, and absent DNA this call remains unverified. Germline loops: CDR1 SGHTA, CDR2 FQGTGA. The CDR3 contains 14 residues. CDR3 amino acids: CASSTQQGAGELFF.

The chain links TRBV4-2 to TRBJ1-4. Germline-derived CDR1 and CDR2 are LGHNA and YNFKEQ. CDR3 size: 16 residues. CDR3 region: CASSQVVHTTNEKLFF.

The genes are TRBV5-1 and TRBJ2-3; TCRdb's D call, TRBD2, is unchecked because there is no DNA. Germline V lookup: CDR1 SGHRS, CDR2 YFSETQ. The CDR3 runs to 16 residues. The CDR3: CASSPTSGPYTDTQYF.

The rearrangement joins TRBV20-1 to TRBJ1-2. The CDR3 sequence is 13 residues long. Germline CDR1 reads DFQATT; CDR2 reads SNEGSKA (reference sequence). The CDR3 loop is CSARQSGGYGYTF.

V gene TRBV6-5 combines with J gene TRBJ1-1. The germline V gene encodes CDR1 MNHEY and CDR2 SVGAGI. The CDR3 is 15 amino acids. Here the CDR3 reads CASSYTRLGNTEAFF.

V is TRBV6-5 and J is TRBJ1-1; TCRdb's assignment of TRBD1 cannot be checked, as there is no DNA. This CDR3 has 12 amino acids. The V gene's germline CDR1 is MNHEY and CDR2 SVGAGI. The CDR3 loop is CASSPTGLEAFF.

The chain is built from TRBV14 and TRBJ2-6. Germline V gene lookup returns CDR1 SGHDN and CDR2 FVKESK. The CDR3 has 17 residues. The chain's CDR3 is CASSQYAEPSGANVLTF.

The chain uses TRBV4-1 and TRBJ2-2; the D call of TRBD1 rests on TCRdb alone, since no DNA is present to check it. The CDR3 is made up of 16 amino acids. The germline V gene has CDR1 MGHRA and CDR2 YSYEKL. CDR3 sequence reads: CASSTASWFRAGELFF.

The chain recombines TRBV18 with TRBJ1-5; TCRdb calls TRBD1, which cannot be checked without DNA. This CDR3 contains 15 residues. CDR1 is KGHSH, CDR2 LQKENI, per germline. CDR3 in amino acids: CASSLSQVLGEPQHF.

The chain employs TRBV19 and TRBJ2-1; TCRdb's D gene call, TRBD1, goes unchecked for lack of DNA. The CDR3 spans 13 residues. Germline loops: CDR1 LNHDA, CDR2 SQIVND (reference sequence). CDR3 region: CASSSGQGNEQFF.

The CDR3 reads CASSLRAGGPQHF. The chain joins TRBV7-2 to TRBJ1-5; TCRdb indicates TRBD1, and absent DNA this call remains unverified. The germline gives CDR1 SGHTA, CDR2 FQGNSA. The CDR3 spans 13 residues.

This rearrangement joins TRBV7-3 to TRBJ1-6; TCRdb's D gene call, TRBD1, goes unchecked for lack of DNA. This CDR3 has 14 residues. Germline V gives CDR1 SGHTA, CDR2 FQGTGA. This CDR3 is CASSLNGGNSPLHF.